A single sample gave rise to the 29 T cell receptor beta chains below, sequenced in a study of regulatory T cells in long-lasting Graves disease. Arm-PCR of CDR3 regions and iRepertoire HTBI primers were the basis on which TCR beta libraries were built. MiXCR, applied by TCRdb to the multiplex PCR reads, yields one record per CDR3 protein. Among approximately 540,000 distinct CDR3 sequences listed, 12% were seen once. Time point described: newly diagnosed GD, antithyroid drugs for less than 3 months. RNA extracted from PBMCs served as the sequencing template. This sample was shared with a second study, whose subject was T cells in Graves' hyperthyroidism and ophthalmopathy.

This specimen was peripheral blood mononuclear cells (PBMCs), taken at new diagnosis, from a patient treated with antithyroid drugs. The source is a woman aged 30 to 39 with Graves disease.

In this sample, this clonotype turned up a few times. This rearrangement joins TRBV12-3 or TRBV12-4 to TRBJ1-2; no clear D. V shed 1 base and J shed 4 bases, with 7 bases lying between them. This CDR3 has 13 amino acids. CDR3 DNA: TGTGCCAGCAGTTTAGGGGAGTTCTATGGCTACACCTTC. Translated: CASSLGEFYGYTF.

This clonotype was picked up many times. This sequence joins TRBV28 and TRBJ2-5; 10 bases fit TRBD2. Germline CDR1 MDHEN, CDR2 SYDVKM. The CDR3 runs 15 residues. V dropped 6 bases and J dropped 2; count of bases not matched to a gene: 6. The CDR3 loop is CASSTLLAGQETQYF. CDR3 nucleotides: TGTGCCAGCAGCACCCTACTAGCGGGACAAGAGACCCAGTACTTC.

This clonotype was counted between two and nine times. This chain joins TRBV13 and TRBJ1-5; D unresolved. The V gene lost 4 bases and the J gene lost 4 bases, with 14 bases spanning the gap. This CDR3 comprises 15 residues. The germline V gene encodes CDR1 PRHDT and CDR2 FYEKMQ (reference sequence). The DNA for the CDR3 is TGTGCCAGCAGCTCCCACCGCTCGGGGAATCAGCCCCAGCATTTT. Translation gives CASSSHRSGNQPQHF.

This clonotype was recorded only once. The genes are TRBV28 and TRBJ2-7; the D gene is possibly TRBD2 (5 bases). Germline-derived CDR1 and CDR2 are MDHEN and SYDVKM. This CDR3 has 12 amino acids. The V and J ends lost 8 bases and 2 bases respectively, with 10 bases between them. The CDR3 sequence: CASEDGAYEQYF. The CDR3 DNA reads as TGTGCCAGCGAGGACGGGGCCTACGAGCAGTACTTC.

Many counts were recorded for this clonotype. The gene calls are TRBV7-9 and TRBJ1-1; D not resolved. This CDR3 is 14 amino acids long. V lost 0 bases and J 3 bases, leaving 8 bases between the germline ends. Germline loops: CDR1 SEHNR, CDR2 FQNEAQ (reference sequence). The CDR3 sequence: CASSLAGRYTEAFF. CDR3 coding DNA: TGTGCCAGCAGCTTAGCGGGCAGATACACTGAAGCTTTCTTT.

This clonotype was found many times. The chain carries TRBV11-3 and TRBJ2-2; 14 bases line up with TRBD2. The V segment lost 2 bases and the J segment 7 bases; nucleotides outside the gene matches: 9. CDR3 length equals 18 residues. Per the germline V gene, CDR1 is SGHNT and CDR2 is YENEEA. The CDR3 loop is CASSLFPETSGRGGELFF. In nucleotides, the CDR3 is TGTGCCAGCAGCTTATTCCCCGAGACTAGCGGGAGGGGCGGGGAGCTGTTTTTT.

In this sample, this clonotype turned up a few times. This sequence joins TRBV6-2 or TRBV6-3 and TRBJ2-1; 10 bases align to TRBD2. The V gene end was trimmed by 7 bases and the J gene end by 4 bases; junction bases not matched to a gene: 10. CDR1 is MNHEY, CDR2 SVGEGT, per germline. The CDR3 is 16 residues long. The CDR3 is CASTSGAGGVYNEQFF. CDR3 in DNA: TGTGCCAGCACCTCGGGAGCGGGAGGGGTGTACAATGAGCAGTTCTTC.

The table lists this clonotype with many counts. This chain links TRBV30 with TRBJ1-1; the D is unclear. Trimming pared 2 bases from V and 11 bases from J, leaving 21 bases between. Germline-derived CDR1 and CDR2 are GTSNPN and SVGIG (reference sequence). The CDR3 is 14 residues long. The CDR3 DNA follows: TGTGCCTGGAGTCCGCCGGGAGTTGATAACGAGGCTTTCTTT. It codes for CAWSPPGVDNEAFF. Full variable domain (missing parts from reference TRBV30 and TRBJ1-1): SQTIHQWPATLVQPVGSPLSLECTVEGTSNPNLYWYRQAAGRGLQLLFYSVGIGQISSEVPQNLSASRPQDRQFILSSKKLLLSDSGFYLCAWSPPGVDNEAFFGQGTRLTVV.

This clonotype was picked up many times. The rearrangement links TRBV10-3 to TRBJ2-7; possibly TRBD1 for D (5 bases). The CDR3 length is 14 residues. Trimming stripped 5 bases from V and 6 bases from J, with 17 bases between. Germline CDR1 ENHRY, CDR2 SYGVKD. The CDR3: CAISQGLDVREQYF. The CDR3, as DNA: TGTGCCATCAGTCAGGGCCTTGACGTACGCGAGCAGTACTTC.

This clonotype has a handful of counts. The V call is TRBV28, the J call TRBJ2-5; 8 bases align to TRBD1. The CDR3 has 15 residues. From germline, CDR1 is MDHEN and CDR2 SYDVKM. V lost 1 base to trimming and J lost 0 bases; unmatched junction nucleotides: 1. Here the CDR3 DNA reads TGTGCCAGCAGTTTATTACAGGGGGACCAAGAGACCCAGTACTTC. It yields the protein CASSLLQGDQETQYF.

The chain couples TRBV28 to TRBJ1-4; D is uncertain. The V end was cut by 5 bases, the J end by 4 bases, with 17 bases between. The length of the CDR3 is 16 residues. The germline gives CDR1 MDHEN, CDR2 SYDVKM. The DNA for the CDR3 is TGTGCCAGCAGTATACGAGTAAGAACAGATAATGAAAAACTGTTTTTT. Its translation is CASSIRVRTDNEKLFF.

This clonotype has at least ten counts. The chain employs TRBV18 and TRBJ2-1; TRBD2 matches at 9 bases. The CDR3 is made up of 18 amino acids. J lost 3 bases, V lost 4 bases, and 13 bases had no gene match. The germline gives CDR1 KGHSH, CDR2 LQKENI. The CDR3: CASSRNFIAGVGYNEQFF. For the CDR3, the DNA is TGTGCCAGCTCACGAAACTTTATAGCGGGAGTGGGCTACAATGAGCAGTTCTTC.

As to this clonotype: A much larger clone lies one base from this, so it may be a read error. This likely comes from a read error, as the CDR3 has no conserved phenylalanine or tryptophan at its end. V is TRBV29-1 and J is TRBJ1-2, with D hard to call. Trimming took 8 bases from V and 0 from J, leaving 7 bases between them. This CDR3 is built from 11 residues. CDR1 and CDR2 (germline): SQVTM, ANQGSEA. The CDR3 region has the DNA TGCAGCATACCGACTAACTATGGCTACACCCTC. Amino acids: CSIPTNYGYTL.

Points on this clonotype: The CDR3 ends on some other residue instead of the conserved phenylalanine or tryptophan, so this is likely a read error. The chain employs TRBV7-8 and TRBJ2-3; 10 positions match TRBD1. Germline CDR1 and CDR2: SGHVS and FQNEAQ. J gave up 9 bases and V 7 bases, and 13 bases lay outside the gene matches. The CDR3 loop spans 15 amino acids. CDR3 nucleotides: TGTGCCAGCACCGAAAGGGGGACAGGGGAATTGACGCAGTATTCT. Its translation: CASTERGTGELTQYS.

This clonotype was seen ten or more times. The chain carries TRBV6-7 and TRBJ1-5, with unresolved D. TRBV6-7 is flagged as an ORF with uncertain function. V gave up 2 bases and J gave up 6 bases, with 20 bases separating them. This CDR3 has 17 amino acids. CDR3 in DNA: TGTGCCAGCAGTTACGAGTTAATGTTTGAGGTGGGTCAGCCCCAGCATTTT. It translates to CASSYELMFEVGQPQHF.

This clonotype was detected many times. The chain combines TRBV5-5 with TRBJ2-1; a possible D gene is TRBD2 (6 bases). CDR3 size: 15 residues. Trimming cost V 7 bases and J 1 base, with 15 bases left between them. Germline V gene sequence: CDR1 SGHKS, CDR2 YYEKEE (reference sequence). In DNA form, the CDR3 reads TGTGCCAGCGGGAAAGGGGCGGGGTCCTACAATGAGCAGTTCTTC. It yields the protein CASGKGAGSYNEQFF.

This clonotype showed up many times. The rearrangement uses TRBV27 and TRBJ2-7, with a possible D match to TRBD2 (7 bases). Germline assignment: CDR1 MNHEY and CDR2 SMNVEV (reference sequence). CDR3 size: 15 residues. The V gene lost 5 bases and the J gene lost 0 bases, with 14 bases spanning the gap. The CDR3: CASSALADSSYEQYF. The DNA of the CDR3 is TGTGCCAGCAGTGCCCTAGCGGACAGCTCCTACGAGCAGTACTTC.

This clonotype was seen a handful of times. J is TRBJ2-3 and V is TRBV6-2 or TRBV6-3; D may match TRBD1 or TRBD2 (5 bases each). The germline V gene has CDR1 MNHEY and CDR2 SVGEGT. The V end lost 2 bases, the J end lost 6 bases, and 21 bases lay between the germline ends. The CDR3 is 17 residues long. The CDR3 loop is CASSYPIGDPGPDTQYF. The DNA of the CDR3 is TGTGCCAGCAGTTACCCGATTGGGGACCCCGGACCTGATACGCAGTATTTT.

This clonotype appeared a few times. The V and J genes are TRBV4-1 and TRBJ1-3, with D perhaps TRBD1 (5 bases). Trimming shortened V by 4 bases and J by 9 bases, and 22 bases separated the two germline ends. This CDR3 region has 16 residues. Germline V gene sequence: CDR1 MGHRA, CDR2 YSYEKL. CDR3 residues: CASSLGTAPTYFTIYF. The CDR3 bases are TGCGCCAGCAGCCTTGGGACGGCGCCTACTTATTTCACCATATATTTT.

This clonotype appeared many times. The J gene is TRBJ1-4, the V gene TRBV6-5; no clear D. Deletions cut 0 bases from V and 8 bases from J, with 13 bases between. CDR3 length equals 15 residues. CDR1 and CDR2 (germline): MNHEY, SVGAGI. As DNA, the CDR3 is TGTGCCAGCAGTTACTCCGATGGACTAGGAGAAAAACTGTTTTTT. Protein: CASSYSDGLGEKLFF.

This clonotype came up many times. V is TRBV11-3 and J is TRBJ2-5; 12 nucleotides align to TRBD1. V lost 6 bases, J lost 5 bases, and 7 bases stayed unmatched. The CDR3 length is 15 residues. Germline loops: CDR1 SGHNT, CDR2 YENEEA. The CDR3 protein is CASRLGQGARETQYF. CDR3 DNA: TGTGCCAGCAGATTGGGACAGGGGGCGCGGGAGACCCAGTACTTC. The full variable domain, completed using reference TRBV11-3 and TRBJ2-5, is EAGVVQSPRYKIIEKKQPVAFWCNPISGHNTLYWYLQNLGQGPELLIRYENEEAVDDSQLPKDRFSAERLKGVDSTLKIQPAELGDSAVYLCASRLGQGARETQYFGPGTRLLVL.

For this clonotype: This is likely an artifact of a read error, given a far larger clone one base away. The V and J genes are TRBV5-1 and TRBJ2-3; 12 positions match TRBD2. Germline assignment: CDR1 SGHRS and CDR2 YFSETQ. The CDR3 covers 16 residues. CDR3 protein: CASNPGLAGNRDTQDF. In nucleotides, the CDR3 is TGTGCCAGCAACCCCGGACTAGCGGGAAATAGGGATACGCAGGATTTT.

In this sample, this clonotype turned up a few times. The V and J genes are TRBV6-1 and TRBJ2-7, with 12 bases lining up with TRBD1. This CDR3 is built from 15 residues. V lost 6 bases and J lost 6; bases outside the gene matches: 9. Germline CDR1 and CDR2: MNHNS and SASEGT. CDR3: CASRHGGTGGLEQYF. DNA of the CDR3: TGTGCCAGCAGACACGGCGGGACAGGGGGCCTCGAGCAGTACTTC.

This clonotype was observed many times. The chain couples TRBV2 to TRBJ2-2; D unresolved. Looked up from germline, CDR1 is SNHLY and CDR2 is FYNNEI. This CDR3 has 15 residues. V lost 1 base and J lost 5, with 11 bases in between. Written as DNA, the CDR3 is TGTGCCAGCAGTGAAGATAGACTTGCGACCGGGGAGCTGTTTTTT. This sequence encodes CASSEDRLATGELFF. Looking up the rest from reference TRBV2 and TRBJ2-2 gives the full variable domain: EPEVTQTPSHQVTQMGQEVILRCVPISNHLYFYWYRQILGQKVEFLVSFYNNEISEKSEIFDDQFSVERPDGSNFTLKIRSTKLEDSAMYFCASSEDRLATGELFFGEGSRLTVL.

This clonotype was recorded at least ten times. This rearrangement joins TRBV3-1 to TRBJ1-1; no reliable D call. The CDR3 sequence is 14 residues long. V dropped 8 bases and J dropped 8 bases, with 21 bases sitting between them. The germline gives CDR1 LGHDT, CDR2 YNNKEL (reference sequence). CDR3 nucleotides: TGTGCCAGCGGCAAACGGGAGGGAGGCACGGAAGCTTTCTTT. As protein: CASGKREGGTEAFF.

This clonotype occurred a few times. The chain combines TRBV27 with TRBJ1-3; D remains ambiguous. Per the germline V gene, CDR1 is MNHEY and CDR2 is SMNVEV (reference sequence). V lost 4 bases and J lost 2, with 12 bases in between. The CDR3 has 15 residues. The DNA for the CDR3 is TGTGCCAGCAGTTCCGGAGATGACCCTGGAAACACCATATATTTT. Amino acid sequence: CASSSGDDPGNTIYF.

This clonotype was observed at least ten times. J is TRBJ1-2 and V is TRBV3-1; TRBD1 is a possible D gene (5 bases). With 6 bases removed from V and 4 bases from J, the gap between germline ends came to 15 bases. The germline V gene has CDR1 LGHDT and CDR2 YNNKEL (reference sequence). The CDR3 contains 14 residues. The CDR3 DNA reads as TGTGCCAGCAGACGCGTAGGGGCTGGCTATGGCTACACCTTC. Protein product: CASRRVGAGYGYTF.

This clonotype has ten or more counts. The genes are TRBV7-9 and TRBJ2-1, with D tentatively TRBD2 (6 bases). The CDR3 runs 13 residues. Per the germline V gene, CDR1 is SEHNR and CDR2 is FQNEAQ (reference sequence). Deletions cut 2 bases from V and 9 bases from J, with 11 bases between. As DNA, the CDR3 is TGTGCCAGCAGCTTAAGGCTGGGAGGTGAGCAGTTCTTC. The encoded protein is CASSLRLGGEQFF.

This clonotype came up once. The genes are TRBV19 and TRBJ1-4, with D possibly matching TRBD1 (5 bases). Per the germline V gene, CDR1 is LNHDA and CDR2 is SQIVND (reference sequence). This CDR3 is built from 15 residues. Deletions cut 5 bases from V and 7 bases from J, with 17 bases between. CDR3 nucleotides: TGTGCCAGTAGTCCCGAGAATCGGGGCCCTGAAAAACTGTTTTTT. Protein sequence: CASSPENRGPEKLFF.